The 9 T cell receptor beta chains reported below all come from one sample, sequenced in a study of glioma-infiltrating T cells. TCR alpha and beta CDR3 regions were amplified from RNA using iRepertoire nested multiplex PCR. From the multiplex PCR reads, TCRdb called clonotypes with MiXCR, one entry per CDR3 protein. The sample shows approximately 190,000 distinct CDR3 sequences, approximately 30% of them seen only once. Sequencing was carried out using glioma tissue, nonneoplastic brain tissue, or PBMCs (not recorded which). These receptors were collected from a human donor with low-grade glioma or glioblastoma, undergoing nonglioma brain surgery, or in good health (not recorded which).

This clonotype was recorded many times. The chain carries TRBV7-2 and TRBJ2-5, with 8 bases fitting TRBD2. J was trimmed by 2 bases and V by 5 bases; bases with no gene match: 4. The germline V gene has CDR1 SGHTA and CDR2 FQGNSA. The CDR3 extends over 14 amino acids. CDR3 loop: CASSRTSGQETQYF. In DNA, the CDR3 is TGTGCCAGCAGCCGCACTAGCGGACAAGAGACCCAGTACTTC.

The chain has TRBV5-5 and TRBJ2-7, with 7 bases matching TRBD1. CDR3 size: 12 residues. Germline CDR1 is SGHKS and CDR2 is YYEKEE (reference sequence). Trimming at V came to 3 bases and at J to 5 bases, leaving 2 bases not matched to a gene. Here the CDR3 DNA reads TGTGCCAGCAGCTGGGGGACAGACGAGCAGTACTTC. It encodes CASSWGTDEQYF.

This clonotype came up many times. The rearrangement links TRBV27 to TRBJ2-1; the D is unclear. Germline V CDR1 and CDR2: MNHEY, SMNVEV (reference sequence). The CDR3 extends over 14 amino acids. Trimming pared 4 bases from V and 7 bases from J, leaving 14 bases between. CDR3 coding DNA: TGTGCCAGCAGTTCCCCAGTATACCGGAATGAGCAGTTCTTC. This sequence encodes CASSSPVYRNEQFF.

By share, this clonotype ranks as medium-sized. This rearrangement joins TRBV24-1 to TRBJ2-1; 10 positions agree with TRBD1. V shed 4 bases, J shed 7 bases, and the junction held 12 bases outside the gene matches. This CDR3 comprises 17 residues. CDR1 is KGHDR and CDR2 is SFDVKD in the germline V gene. The CDR3 DNA follows: TGTGCCACCAGTGACCGCGCAGGGGGACAGGGGAGAAATGAGCAGTTCTTC. Translated, it gives CATSDRAGGQGRNEQFF.

As for this clonotype: A much more abundant neighbour one base away suggests this may be a read error. The chain joins TRBV20-1 to TRBJ2-1; possibly TRBD2 for D (5 bases). CDR1 is DFQATT and CDR2 is SNEGSKA in the germline V gene (reference sequence). V lost 6 bases to trimming and J lost 4 bases, with 16 bases between them. The CDR3 is made up of 14 amino acids. This chain's CDR3 is CSAPEDWPYNEQFF. Written as DNA, the CDR3 is TGCAGTGCCCCGGAGGACTGGCCGTACAATGAGCAGTTCTTC.

This clonotype has a handful of counts. The rearrangement links TRBV29-1 to TRBJ1-4; unclear D gene. Germline V lookup: CDR1 SQVTM, CDR2 ANQGSEA. The CDR3 consists of 11 residues. Trimming took off 2 bases at V and 5 bases at J, with 3 bases between the two ends. The DNA of the CDR3 is TGCAGCGTTGAACAAAATGAAAAACTGTTTTTT. Amino acids: CSVEQNEKLFF.

This clonotype was counted ten times or more. The chain has TRBV7-2 and TRBJ2-7; D is undetermined. The V end lost 6 bases, the J end lost 0 bases, and 9 bases lay between the germline ends. Germline V gene data show CDR1 as SGHTA and CDR2 as FQGNSA. This CDR3 region has 13 residues. CDR3: CASSPGHSYEQYF. The CDR3 nucleotides are TGTGCCAGCAGTCCCGGGCACTCCTACGAGCAGTACTTC.

This clonotype was detected many times. V gene TRBV4-1 combines with J gene TRBJ1-2, with a tentative D call TRBD1 (5 bases). The ends were cut back, 4 bases at V and 5 bases at J, with 17 bases in the middle. This CDR3 region has 15 residues. Germline V gene lookup returns CDR1 MGHRA and CDR2 YSYEKL. The CDR3 reads CASSLPEQGVYGYTF. Written as DNA, the CDR3 is TGCGCCAGCAGCCTACCCGAGCAGGGAGTTTATGGCTACACCTTC.

This clonotype was counted at least ten times. This chain joins TRBV20-1 and TRBJ2-1, with 8 nucleotides matching TRBD1. The CDR3 extends over 13 amino acids. Trimming took 7 bases from V and 7 from J; bases not matched to a gene: 9. Germline V gives CDR1 DFQATT, CDR2 SNEGSKA (reference sequence). The CDR3 loop is CSGTDRELNEQFF. In DNA, the CDR3 is TGCAGTGGGACGGACAGGGAGTTAAATGAGCAGTTCTTC.